This T cell receptor beta chain was found in a study of T cell responses to AZD1222 COVID-19 vaccine. General observations from the study: The donors showed a predominance of white British ancestry and of females, with possible underestimation of clonal diversity.

The data were produced by immunoSEQ multiplex PCR, yet TCRdb's version contains in-frame clones alone and is incomplete. The sample shows 95,000 to 150,000 clones, more than 85% of them seen only once. The CDR3 extends over 11 amino acids. The ends were cut back, 8 bases at V and 4 bases at J, with 6 bases in the middle. The germline CDR1 and CDR2 sequences are MNHEY and SVGAGI. This clone was seen only a few times. Its target is unknown. The chain employs TRBV6-5 and TRBJ1-5; weak D call: TRBD1 (5 bases). The sample was peripheral blood, taken 28 days after the second AZD1222 dose. The receptor's source is an adult who received the AZD1222 COVID-19 vaccine. The CDR3 loop reads CASRQNQPQHF. DNA of the CDR3: TGTGCCAGCCGACAGAATCAGCCCCAGCATTTT.